This T cell receptor (beta chain) came from a study of human T cells and chemical hapten exposure. Time point denoted: patch test 2, 6 weeks after DPC sensitization. Treatment indicated: therapeutic diphenylcyclopropenone sensitization with weekly scalp DPC. Via MiXCR, TCRdb re-called the RACE reads, giving one row per CDR3 protein. The table records about 400,000 distinct CDR3 sequences, nearly 6.5% of them present only once. This TCR was recovered from a woman under 30 with alopecia areata. Some clones in this sample may be carry-over from other donors' samples. This sample comprised whole blood, obtained in connection with sensitization to the hapten diphenylcyclopropenone (DPC).

CDR3 sequence (DNA): TGCAGCGTTGAAGGGGGTAGGAAGACCCAGTACTTC. Residues: CSVEGGRKTQYF. The V gene is TRBV29-1, the J gene TRBJ2-5; D is undetermined. This CDR3 spans 12 amino acids. Trimming shortened V by 1 base and J by 6 bases, and 9 bases separated the two germline ends. CDR1 SQVTM and CDR2 ANQGSEA come from the germline V gene.